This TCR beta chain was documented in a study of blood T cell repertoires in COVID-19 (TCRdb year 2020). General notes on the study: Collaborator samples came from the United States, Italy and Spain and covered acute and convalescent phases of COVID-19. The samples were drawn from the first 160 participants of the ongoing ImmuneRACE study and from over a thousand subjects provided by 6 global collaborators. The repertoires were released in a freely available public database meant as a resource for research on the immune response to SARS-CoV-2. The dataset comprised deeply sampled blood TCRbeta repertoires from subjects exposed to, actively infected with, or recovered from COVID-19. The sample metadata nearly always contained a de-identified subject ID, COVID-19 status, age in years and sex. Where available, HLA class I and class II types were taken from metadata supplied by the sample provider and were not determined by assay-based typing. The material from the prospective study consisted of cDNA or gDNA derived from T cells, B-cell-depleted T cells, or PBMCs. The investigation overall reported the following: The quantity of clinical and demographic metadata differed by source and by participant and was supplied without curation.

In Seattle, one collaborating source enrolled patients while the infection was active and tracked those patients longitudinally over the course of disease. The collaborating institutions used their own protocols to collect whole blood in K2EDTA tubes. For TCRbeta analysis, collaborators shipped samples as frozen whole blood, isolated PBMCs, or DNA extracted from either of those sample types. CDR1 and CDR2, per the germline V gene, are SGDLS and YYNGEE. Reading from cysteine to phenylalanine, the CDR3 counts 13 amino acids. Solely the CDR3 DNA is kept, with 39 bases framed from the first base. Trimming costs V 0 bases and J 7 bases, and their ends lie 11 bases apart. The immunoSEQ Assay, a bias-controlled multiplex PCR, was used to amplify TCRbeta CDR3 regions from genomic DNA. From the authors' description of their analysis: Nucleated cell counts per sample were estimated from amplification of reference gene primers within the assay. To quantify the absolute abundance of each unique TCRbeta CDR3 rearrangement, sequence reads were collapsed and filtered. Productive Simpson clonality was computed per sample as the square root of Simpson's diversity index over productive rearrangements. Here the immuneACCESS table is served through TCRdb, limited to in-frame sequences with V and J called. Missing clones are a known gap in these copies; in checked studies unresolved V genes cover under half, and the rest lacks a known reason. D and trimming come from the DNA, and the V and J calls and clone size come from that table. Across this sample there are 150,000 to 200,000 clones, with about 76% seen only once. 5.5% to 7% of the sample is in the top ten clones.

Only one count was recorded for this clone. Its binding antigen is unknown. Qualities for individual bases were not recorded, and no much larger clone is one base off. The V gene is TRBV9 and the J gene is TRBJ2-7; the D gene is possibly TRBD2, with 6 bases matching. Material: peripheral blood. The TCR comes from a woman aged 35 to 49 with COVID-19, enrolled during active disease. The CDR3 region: CASSVEHRGEQYF. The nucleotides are TGTGCCAGCAGCGTAGAACACCGGGGGGAGCAGTACTTC. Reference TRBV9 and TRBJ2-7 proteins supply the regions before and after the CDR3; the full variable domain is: DSGVTQTPKHLITATGQRVTLRCSPRSGDLSVYWYQQSLDQGLQFLIQYYNGEERAKGNILERFSAQQFPDLHSELNLSSLELGDSALYFCASSVEHRGEQYFGPGTRLTVT.